What follows are 2 T cell receptor beta chains derived from one specimen sequenced in a study of OX40 agonist ivuxolimab in advanced cancers. This table comes from immunoSEQ multiplex PCR, and its TCRdb copy is limited to in-frame clones, with some not included. The data show around 20,000 clones, about 80% seen once. Sample: CD4+ or CD8+ T cells sorted from blood, taken in a trial of the OX40 agonist ivuxolimab. These receptors were obtained from an adult with an advanced solid tumor such as melanoma, head and neck, liver or kidney cancer.

The V gene is TRBV27, the J gene TRBJ1-2; 8 nucleotides align to TRBD1. There are 14 residues in the CDR3. J was trimmed by 8 bases and V by 5 bases; bases with no gene match: 10. Germline CDR1 MNHEY, CDR2 SMNVEV (reference sequence). The DNA of the CDR3 is TGTGCCAGCAGTCCGGGGACAGGCCAGGGGGGCTACACCTTC. Amino acid sequence: CASSPGTGQGGYTF.

This clone was observed a handful of times. V usage is TRBV13 and J usage is TRBJ1-5, with D possibly TRBD1 on 5 matching bases. This CDR3 contains 15 residues. Germline V lookup: CDR1 PRHDT, CDR2 FYEKMQ (reference sequence). The V gene lost 6 bases and the J gene lost 3 bases, with 15 bases spanning the gap. The CDR3 DNA is TGTGCCAGCAGTGATTTAGTCAGGGACAATCAGCCCCAGCATTTT. Translating it yields CASSDLVRDNQPQHF.